This passage covers 21 T cell receptor beta chains from one sample sequenced in a study of T cells after yellow fever vaccination (dated by TCRdb to the late 2010s). The intended sense of this specimen's treatment or condition label: live attenuated yellow fever vaccine strain. The library was built by means of 5' RACE. Data came from an Illumina HiSeq 2500. In TCRdb, the public reads were trimmed at Q25 with fastp and aligned with MiXCR, with productive beta chains retained. Each entry is one CDR3 protein sequence, shown with its most common DNA and genes. This sample gives approximately 580,000 distinct CDR3 sequences in total; less than 20% of them show up just once. In total, the top ten clones hold about 18% of the sample. The sequencing used PBMCs, collected around 5 days after the first yellow fever vaccination. These receptors originate from a man aged 18-30 years who received the YFV17D yellow fever vaccine.

This chain joins TRBV12-5 and TRBJ2-7; the D is unclear. CDR1 and CDR2 from the germline V gene are LGHNT and FRNRAP. The V end lost 8 bases, the J end lost 0 bases, and 17 bases lay between the germline ends. This CDR3 spans 15 amino acids. Here the CDR3 DNA reads TGTGCTAGTTACTCTACCCTTCCCAACTCCTACGAGCAGTACGTC. It yields the protein CASYSTLPNSYEQYV.

The J gene is TRBJ2-1, the V gene TRBV4-3; a weak D match, TRBD1 (6 bases). The CDR3 extends over 13 amino acids. CDR1 and CDR2 from the germline V gene are LGHNA and YSLEER. Trimming shortened V by 3 bases and J by 9 bases, and 12 bases separated the two germline ends. The CDR3 spells CASSHKQGFEQFF. Written as DNA, the CDR3 is TGCGCCAGCAGCCACAAACAGGGCTTTGAGCAGTTCTTC.

This clonotype was counted at least ten times. The V gene is TRBV20-1, the J gene TRBJ1-1; the D gene is possibly TRBD1 (5 bases). The CDR3 is 13 amino acids. Germline-derived CDR1 and CDR2 are DFQATT and SNEGSKA (reference sequence). Trimming shortened V by 0 bases and J by 0 bases, and 5 bases separated the two germline ends. The CDR3 nucleotides read TGCAGTGCTAGAGACAGGGTGAACACTGAAGCTTTCTTT. Residues: CSARDRVNTEAFF.

The gene calls are TRBV15 and TRBJ1-5; D perhaps matches TRBD1 (5 bases). This CDR3 region has 13 residues. Germline CDR1 is LNHNV and CDR2 is YYDKDF (reference sequence). Trimming pared 2 bases from V and 4 bases from J, leaving 6 bases between. The CDR3 nucleotides are TGTGCCACCAGCAGACAGGGAAATCAGCCCCAGCATTTT. Its protein product is CATSRQGNQPQHF.

V gene TRBV3-1 combines with J gene TRBJ1-2; a possible D gene is TRBD1 (5 bases). CDR1 is LGHDT and CDR2 is YNNKEL in the germline V gene (reference sequence). Trimming cost V 4 bases and J 8 bases, with 14 bases left between them. This CDR3 spans 13 amino acids. CDR3 in amino acids: CASSPGRDRGYTF. Written as DNA, the CDR3 is TGTGCCAGCAGCCCCGGCAGGGATAGAGGCTACACCTTC.

The table lists this clonotype with a few counts. The chain joins TRBV6-1 to TRBJ2-3, with D possibly called TRBD1 or TRBD2 (5 bases each). The CDR3 spans 12 residues. CDR1 and CDR2 from the germline V gene are MNHNS and SASEGT. With 10 bases removed from V and 4 bases from J, the gap between germline ends came to 12 bases. CDR3 sequence: CATSGTADTQYF. Written as DNA, the CDR3 is TGTGCCACTTCGGGGACCGCAGATACGCAGTATTTT.

V gene TRBV29-1 combines with J gene TRBJ2-5, with TRBD2 as a possible D gene (6 bases). The V gene lost 3 bases and the J gene lost 1 base, with 9 bases spanning the gap. There are 13 residues in the CDR3. Germline V lookup: CDR1 SQVTM, CDR2 ANQGSEA. The DNA for the CDR3 is TGCAGCGTTGATCGGGGAGGCCAAGAGACCCAGTACTTC. It codes for CSVDRGGQETQYF.

The table lists this clonotype with a few counts. The V call is TRBV20-1, the J call TRBJ2-2; D unresolved. The CDR3 contains 14 residues. In germline, CDR1 is DFQATT, CDR2 SNEGSKA (reference sequence). Trimming removed 0 bases at V and 1 base at J, with 6 bases between. In nucleotides, the CDR3 is TGCAGTGCTAGAGATTGGCAGAACACCGGGGAGCTGTTTTTT. Its translation: CSARDWQNTGELFF.

This clonotype occurred a few times. The chain couples TRBV20-1 to TRBJ2-5; D is possibly TRBD2 (6 bases). CDR3 size: 14 residues. Germline CDR1 is DFQATT and CDR2 is SNEGSKA (reference sequence). Trimming removed 5 bases at V and 1 base at J, with 14 bases between. The DNA of the CDR3 is TGCAGTGCTCACTGGACGCGGGGCCAAGAGACCCAGTACTTC. Protein: CSAHWTRGQETQYF.

This clonotype was detected only a few times. This sequence joins TRBV12-3 or TRBV12-4 and TRBJ2-5; 12 nucleotides line up with TRBD2. This CDR3 contains 13 residues. The ends lost 6 bases at V and 10 bases at J; junction bases unmatched: 6. CDR3 amino acids: CASSPSGGAVQYF. The CDR3 nucleotides are TGTGCCAGCAGCCCTAGCGGGGGGGCTGTCCAGTACTTC.

This clonotype has only a few counts. This sequence joins TRBV7-9 and TRBJ1-2; D unresolved. This CDR3 is 13 amino acids long. V lost 1 base, J lost 8 bases, and 11 bases lay in between. CDR1 is SEHNR, CDR2 FQNEAQ, per germline (reference sequence). The CDR3 DNA sequence: TGTGCCAGCAGCTTAGAAGAGGCGGGCGGCTACACCTTC. Protein: CASSLEEAGGYTF.

The chain links TRBV2 to TRBJ1-6; tentative D call: TRBD1 (6 bases). The ends were cut back, 7 bases at V and 5 bases at J, with 15 bases in the middle. The CDR3 has 15 amino acids. Per the germline V gene, CDR1 is SNHLY and CDR2 is FYNNEI. CDR3 region: CASKDSQRHNSPLHF. The CDR3 bases are TGTGCCAGCAAGGACAGTCAACGTCATAATTCACCCCTCCACTTT. Variable domain in full (rest from reference TRBV2 and TRBJ1-6): EPEVTQTPSHQVTQMGQEVILRCVPISNHLYFYWYRQILGQKVEFLVSFYNNEISEKSEIFDDQFSVERPDGSNFTLKIRSTKLEDSAMYFCASKDSQRHNSPLHFGNGTRLTVT.

The V gene is TRBV5-6, the J gene TRBJ2-3, with D possibly being TRBD1 or TRBD2 (6 bases each). In germline, CDR1 is SGHDT, CDR2 YYEEEE. The CDR3 runs to 16 residues. Trimming stripped 0 bases from V and 2 bases from J, with 13 bases between. The CDR3 is CASSLEGGMDTDTQYF. The CDR3 coding sequence is TGTGCCAGCAGCTTGGAGGGGGGAATGGACACAGATACGCAGTATTTT.

This chain links TRBV4-1 with TRBJ2-3, with D uncertain. CDR3 length: 17 residues. CDR1 and CDR2 from the germline V gene are MGHRA and YSYEKL. V lost 5 bases, J lost 2 bases, and 20 bases lay in between. In DNA form, the CDR3 reads TGCGCCAGCAGCAAGCCCCTCGGGCCTAAGAACACAGATACGCAGTATTTT. Encoded protein: CASSKPLGPKNTDTQYF.

This clonotype has a handful of counts. The chain couples TRBV7-2 to TRBJ2-4, with a tentative D call TRBD2 (6 bases). The CDR3 consists of 14 residues. The germline gives CDR1 SGHTA, CDR2 FQGNSA. The V end was cut by 5 bases, the J end by 0 bases, with 8 bases between. The CDR3 DNA sequence: TGTGCCAGCAGCCCGGGGGAAGCCAAAAACATTCAGTACTTC. It specifies CASSPGEAKNIQYF.

V gene TRBV5-6 combines with J gene TRBJ2-1; 15 nucleotides agree with TRBD2. Germline trimming cut 4 bases from V and 0 bases from J; bases unmatched to any gene: 8. CDR3 size: 19 residues. CDR1 SGHDT and CDR2 YYEEEE come from the germline V gene. In nucleotides, the CDR3 is TGTGCCAGCAGCCCCGGGACTAGCGGGGGGCCAAGCTCCTACAATGAGCAGTTCTTC. Translation: CASSPGTSGGPSSYNEQFF. The whole variable domain, remainder taken from reference TRBV5-6 and TRBJ2-1, is DAGVTQSPTHLIKTRGQQVTLRCSPKSGHDTVSWYQQALGQGPQFIFQYYEEEERQRGNFPDRFSGHQFPNYSSELNVNALLLGDSALYLCASSPGTSGGPSSYNEQFFGPGTRLTVL.

This clonotype showed up just a few times. The rearrangement joins TRBV6-4 to TRBJ1-3; no clear D. The CDR3 spans 14 residues. The V gene's germline CDR1 is MRHNA and CDR2 SNTAGT. Trimming took 2 bases from V and 2 from J, leaving 7 bases between them. The CDR3 reads CASSDPRAGNTIYF. Here the CDR3 DNA reads TGTGCCAGCAGTGACCCTAGGGCTGGAAACACCATATATTTT.

This clonotype was counted between two and nine times. As DNA, the CDR3 is TGTGCCATCAGTGAGTCCGGAGAGAGGAATAGCAATCAGCCCCAGCATTTT. Translated, it gives CAISESGERNSNQPQHF. V gene TRBV10-3 combines with J gene TRBJ1-5; D not certain. The CDR3 extends over 17 amino acids. Germline V gene sequence: CDR1 ENHRY, CDR2 SYGVKD. The ends were cut back, 0 bases at V and 0 bases at J, with 12 bases in the middle.

The chain is built from TRBV6-2 or TRBV6-3 and TRBJ2-1, with 9 bases lining up with TRBD2. V dropped 2 bases and J dropped 8; count of bases not matched to a gene: 10. CDR3 length: 16 residues. Germline V gives CDR1 MNHEY, CDR2 SVGEGT. CDR3 sequence reads: CASSYERASGADEQFF. The CDR3 DNA reads as TGTGCCAGCAGTTACGAGCGGGCTAGCGGGGCGGATGAGCAGTTCTTC.

This clonotype was found many times. This chain links TRBV5-1 with TRBJ2-7; no reliable D call. The V gene lost 1 base and the J gene lost 0 bases, with 8 bases spanning the gap. Germline V gene data show CDR1 as SGHRS and CDR2 as YFSETQ. The CDR3 contains 14 residues. In DNA, the CDR3 is TGCGCCAGCAGCTTGCAGCTGGCCTCCTACGAGCAGTACTTC. Translating gives CASSLQLASYEQYF.

The J gene is TRBJ2-1, the V gene TRBV29-1; D remains unclear. This CDR3 spans 14 amino acids. Trimming shortened V by 4 bases and J by 1 base, and 11 bases separated the two germline ends. CDR1 is SQVTM, CDR2 ANQGSEA, per germline. In DNA form, the CDR3 reads TGCAGCGTTGTGCCGAGCAGTTCCTACAATGAGCAGTTCTTC. Translated: CSVVPSSSYNEQFF.